These 29 T cell receptor beta chains were all obtained from the same sample, sequenced in a study of PD-1 blockade in classical Hodgkin lymphoma. Every patient was affected by relapse after autologous stem cell transplantation, while exposure to brentuximab vedotin was not uniform. Measured with immunoSEQ multiplex PCR; TCRdb has only the in-frame clones, and not every one. The sample carries 9,500 to 12,000 clones, roughly 75% recorded once. This specimen was peripheral blood mononuclear cells (PBMCs), taken at baseline. The receptors originated from a human donor with classical Hodgkin lymphoma.

This clone appeared once. The chain recombines TRBV7-9 with TRBJ1-3, with D uncertain. The CDR3 is 14 residues long. CDR1 is SEHNR and CDR2 is FQNEAQ in the germline V gene (reference sequence). V lost 0 bases, J lost 2 bases, and 5 bases lay in between. The CDR3: CASSLAATGNTIYF. In nucleotides, the CDR3 is TGTGCCAGCAGCTTAGCAGCTACTGGAAACACCATATATTTT.

The J gene is TRBJ2-3, the V gene TRBV5-1; 9 positions match TRBD2. This CDR3 has 13 residues. V gave up 4 bases and J gave up 14 bases; unmatched junction bases: 11. Germline values: CDR1 SGHRS, CDR2 YFSETQ. The CDR3 loop reads CASSKDGTSITYF. In nucleotides, the CDR3 is TGCGCCAGCAGCAAGGACGGGACTAGCATTACGTATTTT. Drawing the rest from reference TRBV5-1 and TRBJ2-3, the complete variable domain is KAGVTQTPRYLIKTRGQQVTLSCSPISGHRSVSWYQQTPGQGLQFLFEYFSETQRNKGNFPGRFSGRQFSNSRSEMNVSTLELGDSALYLCASSKDGTSITYFGPGTRLTVL.

The V and J genes are TRBV5-3 and TRBJ1-3; 8 nucleotides align to TRBD1. TRBV5-3 is filed as an ORF, its function uncertain. J lost 4 bases, V lost 0 bases, and 6 bases had no gene match. The CDR3 runs 16 residues. CDR3 nucleotides: TGTGCCAGAAGCTTGGAAGGTAGGACAGGGGGAAACACCATATATTTT. This codes for CARSLEGRTGGNTIYF.

The chain has TRBV6-8 and TRBJ2-1, with no clear D. Germline lookup yields CDR1 MNHGY and CDR2 SAAAGT. V was trimmed by 5 bases and J by 4 bases, leaving 3 bases between them. The CDR3 loop spans 11 amino acids. This CDR3 reads CASSTYNEQFF. The CDR3 DNA reads as TGTGCCAGCAGTACTTACAATGAGCAGTTCTTC.

Only a few counts were recorded for this clone. V usage is TRBV4-2 and J usage is TRBJ1-1; TRBD1 matches at 7 bases. With V trimmed by 6 bases and J by 3 bases, 10 bases remained unmatched. CDR3 length: 15 amino acids. Germline V gene sequence: CDR1 LGHNA, CDR2 YNFKEQ. The CDR3 region is CASRPRDRVDTEAFF. In DNA, the CDR3 is TGTGCCAGCAGACCCCGCGACAGGGTCGACACTGAAGCTTTCTTT.

The table lists this clone with a few counts. The CDR3 DNA reads TGCGCCAGCAGCTTCGACAGGGTGGGTGGCTACACCTTC. Translating it yields CASSFDRVGGYTF. J is TRBJ1-2 and V is TRBV5-1, with TRBD1 matching 7 bases. Germline trimming cut 2 bases from V and 7 bases from J; bases unmatched to any gene: 5. CDR1 is SGHRS, CDR2 YFSETQ, per germline. The CDR3 spans 13 residues. Using reference TRBV5-1 and TRBJ1-2 for the parts outside the CDR3, the full variable domain is KAGVTQTPRYLIKTRGQQVTLSCSPISGHRSVSWYQQTPGQGLQFLFEYFSETQRNKGNFPGRFSGRQFSNSRSEMNVSTLELGDSALYLCASSFDRVGGYTFGSGTRLTVV.

In DNA form, the CDR3 reads TGTGCCAGCAGCTTAACCCTGACCAACACTGAAGCTTTCTTT. This codes for CASSLTLTNTEAFF. The chain has TRBV11-2 and TRBJ1-1, with D unclear. The CDR3 contains 14 residues. Germline V gene lookup returns CDR1 SGHAT and CDR2 FQNNGV. V lost 2 bases, J lost 2 bases, and 9 bases lay in between.

This clone was seen once. The rearrangement links TRBV11-3 to TRBJ2-5, with 9 bases fitting TRBD2. CDR1 SGHNT and CDR2 YENEEA come from the germline V gene. With 1 base clipped from V and 1 base from J, the junction kept 7 bases outside the gene matches. There are 17 residues in the CDR3. Written as DNA, the CDR3 is TGTGCCAGCAGCTTAGGGATGGCGGGGGGGATCCAAGAGACCCAGTACTTC. Translation: CASSLGMAGGIQETQYF.

The chain combines TRBV6-1 with TRBJ2-6; 9 bases match TRBD1. Germline loops: CDR1 MNHNS, CDR2 SASEGT. The CDR3 sequence is 16 residues long. The trim removed 4 bases at V and 2 bases at J, leaving 3 bases unmatched. The CDR3 loop is CASSGRTGAGANVLTF. The CDR3 bases are TGTGCCAGCAGTGGTCGGACAGGGGCTGGGGCCAACGTCCTGACTTTC.

The V gene is TRBV6-4, the J gene TRBJ2-1; 9 bases fit TRBD2. J gave up 5 bases and V 4 bases, and 6 bases lay outside the gene matches. This CDR3 is 15 amino acids long. Germline V gene sequence: CDR1 MRHNA, CDR2 SNTAGT. CDR3 in amino acids: CASSVGASGNNEQFF. CDR3 sequence (DNA): TGTGCCAGCAGTGTAGGGGCTAGCGGGAACAATGAGCAGTTCTTC.

The CDR3 reads CASSFTGTGTNQPQHF. CDR3 bases: TGTGCCAGCAGCTTTACCGGGACAGGAACAAATCAGCCCCAGCATTTT. The genes are TRBV5-6 and TRBJ1-5; 8 bases map to TRBD1. V shed 2 bases and J 4 bases; nucleotides not matched to a gene: 8. The CDR3 is 16 amino acids. Germline V gene data show CDR1 as SGHDT and CDR2 as YYEEEE. Supplemented by reference TRBV5-6 and TRBJ1-5, the full variable domain reads DAGVTQSPTHLIKTRGQQVTLRCSPKSGHDTVSWYQQALGQGPQFIFQYYEEEERQRGNFPDRFSGHQFPNYSSELNVNALLLGDSALYLCASSFTGTGTNQPQHFGDGTRLSIL.

V is TRBV30 and J is TRBJ1-5; D unresolved. Germline CDR1 and CDR2: GTSNPN and SVGIG (reference sequence). CDR3 length equals 14 residues. V lost 0 bases and J 3 bases, leaving 9 bases between the germline ends. In DNA form, the CDR3 reads TGTGCCTGGAGTGTAATGGGGAACAATCAGCCCCAGCATTTT. This codes for CAWSVMGNNQPQHF. Looking up the rest from reference TRBV30 and TRBJ1-5 gives the full variable domain: SQTIHQWPATLVQPVGSPLSLECTVEGTSNPNLYWYRQAAGRGLQLLFYSVGIGQISSEVPQNLSASRPQDRQFILSSKKLLLSDSGFYLCAWSVMGNNQPQHFGDGTRLSIL.

The rearrangement links TRBV7-2 to TRBJ2-7, with TRBD1 as a possible D gene (5 bases). The V gene lost 1 base and the J gene lost 4 bases, with 14 bases spanning the gap. The CDR3 contains 15 residues. The germline V gene has CDR1 SGHTA and CDR2 FQGNSA. This CDR3 reads CASSLDPRVAYEQYF. CDR3 DNA sequence: TGTGCCAGCAGCTTAGACCCCAGGGTGGCGTACGAGCAGTACTTC.

The V gene is TRBV29-1, the J gene TRBJ2-1; D is uncertain. Germline CDR1 SQVTM, CDR2 ANQGSEA. V lost 5 bases and J lost 3, with 5 bases in between. This CDR3 comprises 11 residues. As DNA, the CDR3 is TGCAGCGTTTCCAGCTACAATGAGCAGTTCTTC. This sequence encodes CSVSSYNEQFF.

This rearrangement joins TRBV7-8 to TRBJ2-1; TRBD2 might be the D (6 bases). Per germline, CDR1 SGHVS and CDR2 FQNEAQ. The CDR3 is 16 amino acids. V was cut by 3 bases and J by 2 bases, with 14 bases left in between. The CDR3 sequence: CASSFRGGGTYNEQFF. The CDR3 bases are TGTGCCAGCAGCTTCCGTGGGGGAGGTACCTACAATGAGCAGTTCTTC. Filled out from reference TRBV7-8 and TRBJ2-1, the complete variable domain reads GAGVSQSPRYKVAKRGQDVALRCDPISGHVSLFWYQQALGQGPEFLTYFQNEAQLDKSGLPSDRFFAERPEGSVSTLKIQRTQQEDSAVYLCASSFRGGGTYNEQFFGPGTRLTVL.

This rearrangement joins TRBV21-1 to TRBJ2-4. TRBV21-1 is shown as a pseudogene. The CDR3 is 18 residues long. The CDR3 nucleotides are TGTGCCAGCATAGGTTCCCTTTATTGGGGTAGGGACAAAAACATTCAGTACTTC. Translating gives CASIGSLYWGRDKNIQYF.

The chain carries TRBV28 and TRBJ1-3; no firm D call. V was pared by 4 bases and J by 3 bases, with 13 bases between. This CDR3 has 15 residues. Looked up from germline, CDR1 is MDHEN and CDR2 is SYDVKM. This chain's CDR3 is CASSSPSRGGNTIYF. As DNA, the CDR3 is TGTGCCAGCAGTTCCCCATCACGCGGTGGAAACACCATATATTTT.

With regard to this clone: Additional DNA sequences in this sample encode the identical CDR3. The chain combines TRBV5-1 with TRBJ2-5, with TRBD2 identical over 9 bases. The J segment lost 4 bases and the V segment lost 7 bases, leaving 8 bases of the junction unmatched. In germline, CDR1 is SGHRS, CDR2 YFSETQ. The CDR3 is 14 amino acids. CDR3 nucleotide sequence: TGCGCCAGCTCCCTAGGGCGGGAGGGAGAGACCCAGTACTTC. Encoded protein: CASSLGREGETQYF. The variable domain in full, completed from reference TRBV5-1 and TRBJ2-5, reads KAGVTQTPRYLIKTRGQQVTLSCSPISGHRSVSWYQQTPGQGLQFLFEYFSETQRNKGNFPGRFSGRQFSNSRSEMNVSTLELGDSALYLCASSLGREGETQYFGPGTRLLVL.

The chain has TRBV27 and TRBJ2-1; 8 bases are a match to TRBD1. CDR3 length equals 16 residues. Germline values: CDR1 MNHEY, CDR2 SMNVEV (reference sequence). V dropped 5 bases and J dropped 1; count of bases not matched to a gene: 7. The CDR3 bases are TGTGCCAGCAGTCCGATCAGGGGGCCTTCCTACAATGAGCAGTTCTTC. Its protein is CASSPIRGPSYNEQFF.

The V call is TRBV19, the J call TRBJ2-1; 16 nucleotides agree with TRBD2. V dropped 7 bases and J dropped 3; count of bases not matched to a gene: 21. Germline CDR1 LNHDA, CDR2 SQIVND (reference sequence). The CDR3 runs 22 residues. The CDR3 DNA is TGTGCCAGTACCAGCTACGGGACTAGCGGGGGGGCCTCGTCCCGCGACTACAATGAGCAGTTCTTC. Translated: CASTSYGTSGGASSRDYNEQFF.

The V call is TRBV5-4, the J call TRBJ1-2, with no clear D. Germline V gene lookup returns CDR1 SGHNT and CDR2 YYREEE (reference sequence). V was pared by 2 bases and J by 1 base, with 9 bases between. The CDR3 is made up of 14 amino acids. The CDR3 DNA reads as TGTGCCAGCAGCTTATCGGATTTTAACTATGGCTACACCTTC. Translated: CASSLSDFNYGYTF.

The chain carries TRBV7-2 and TRBJ2-1; 9 nucleotides align to TRBD2. The CDR3 is made up of 14 amino acids. The V gene's germline CDR1 is SGHTA and CDR2 FQGNSA. Trimming at V came to 5 bases and at J to 6 bases, leaving 5 bases not matched to a gene. The DNA of the CDR3 is TGTGCCAGCAGCCCGGGACTAGCTCTCAATGAGCAGTTCTTC. Its protein is CASSPGLALNEQFF.

J is TRBJ2-3 and V is TRBV2; no firm D call. CDR3 size: 12 residues. CDR1 and CDR2 (germline): SNHLY, FYNNEI. V was trimmed by 7 bases and J by 1 base, leaving 6 bases between them. For the CDR3, the DNA is TGTGCCAGCAAGGGCCGCACAGATACGCAGTATTTT. Translating gives CASKGRTDTQYF.

The V and J genes are TRBV7-9 and TRBJ1-4; D not resolved. The V and J ends lost 1 base and 7 bases respectively, with 19 bases between them. Looked up from germline, CDR1 is SEHNR and CDR2 is FQNEAQ (reference sequence). CDR3 length: 17 residues. The chain's CDR3 is CASSLVFGGRAREKLFF. The CDR3 nucleotides are TGTGCCAGCAGCTTAGTTTTTGGCGGCAGAGCACGTGAAAAACTGTTTTTT.

The chain joins TRBV5-1 to TRBJ1-2, with D perhaps TRBD1 (5 bases). The CDR3 covers 13 residues. Trimming cost V 0 bases and J 2 bases, with 5 bases left between them. Germline V gene data show CDR1 as SGHRS and CDR2 as YFSETQ. The CDR3 nucleotides are TGCGCCAGCAGCTTGGCAGGGAACTATGGCTACACCTTC. Translating it yields CASSLAGNYGYTF. The full variable domain, in which reference TRBV5-1 and TRBJ1-2 provide the parts outside the CDR3, is KAGVTQTPRYLIKTRGQQVTLSCSPISGHRSVSWYQQTPGQGLQFLFEYFSETQRNKGNFPGRFSGRQFSNSRSEMNVSTLELGDSALYLCASSLAGNYGYTFGSGTRLTVV.

The V gene is TRBV19, the J gene TRBJ2-2; no definite D call. V lost 3 bases and J 2 bases, leaving 10 bases between the germline ends. Germline V CDR1 and CDR2: LNHDA, SQIVND (reference sequence). This CDR3 has 15 amino acids. The CDR3 here is CASSIKVVNTGELFF. For the CDR3, the DNA is TGTGCCAGTAGTATTAAGGTGGTTAACACCGGGGAGCTGTTTTTT.

In nucleotides, the CDR3 is TGTGCCAGCTCACCTCTTGGGACACAAACCGGGGAGCTGTTTTTT. Its protein product is CASSPLGTQTGELFF. The V and J genes are TRBV7-2 and TRBJ2-2; weak D call: TRBD1 (6 bases). Between the trimmed V and J ends, which lost 8 bases and 5 bases, there was a span of 18 bases. The germline V gene has CDR1 SGHTA and CDR2 FQGNSA. There are 15 residues in the CDR3.

V and J are TRBV5-1 and TRBJ2-1, with D possibly TRBD1 on 6 matching bases. The CDR3 sequence is 17 residues long. V was shortened by 0 bases and J by 0 bases, with 13 bases between the two germline ends. CDR1 is SGHRS, CDR2 YFSETQ, per germline. DNA for the CDR3: TGCGCCAGCAGCTTGGAAACTACAGGGAGCTCCTACAATGAGCAGTTCTTC. Protein product: CASSLETTGSSYNEQFF.

The V gene is TRBV29-1, the J gene TRBJ1-2, with 7 positions matching TRBD1. The CDR3 contains 13 residues. The germline gives CDR1 SQVTM, CDR2 ANQGSEA. V was clipped by 6 bases and J by 4 bases; unmatched bases: 8. CDR3 amino acids: CSVSSGTVYGYTF. In DNA form, the CDR3 reads TGCAGCGTCAGTTCCGGGACAGTCTATGGCTACACCTTC.